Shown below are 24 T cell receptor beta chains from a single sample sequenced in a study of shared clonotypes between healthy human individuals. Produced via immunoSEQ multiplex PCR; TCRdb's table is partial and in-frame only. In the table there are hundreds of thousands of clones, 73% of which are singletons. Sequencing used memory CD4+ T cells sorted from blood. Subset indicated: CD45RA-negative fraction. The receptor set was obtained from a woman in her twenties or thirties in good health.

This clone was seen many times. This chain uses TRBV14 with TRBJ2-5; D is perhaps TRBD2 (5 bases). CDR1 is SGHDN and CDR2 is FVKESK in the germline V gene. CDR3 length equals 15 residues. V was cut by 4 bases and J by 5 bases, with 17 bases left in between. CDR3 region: CASSPGSRSAETQYF. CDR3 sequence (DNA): TGTGCCAGCAGCCCGGGATCGCGGAGCGCCGAGACCCAGTACTTC.

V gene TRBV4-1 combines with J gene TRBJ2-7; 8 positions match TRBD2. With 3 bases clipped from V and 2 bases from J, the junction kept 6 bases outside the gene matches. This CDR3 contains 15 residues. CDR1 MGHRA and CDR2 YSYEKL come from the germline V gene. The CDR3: CASSHLLAVTYEQYF. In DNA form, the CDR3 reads TGCGCCAGCAGCCACCTACTAGCGGTGACCTACGAGCAGTACTTC.

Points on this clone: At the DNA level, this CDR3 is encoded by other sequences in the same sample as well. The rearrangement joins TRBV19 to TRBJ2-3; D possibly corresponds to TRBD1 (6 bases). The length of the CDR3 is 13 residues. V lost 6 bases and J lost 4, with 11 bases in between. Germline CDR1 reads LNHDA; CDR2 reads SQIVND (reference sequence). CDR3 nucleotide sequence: TGTGCCAGTAGCAGGGGCCGGGCAGATACGCAGTATTTT. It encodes CASSRGRADTQYF. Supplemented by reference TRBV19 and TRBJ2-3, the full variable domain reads DGGITQSPKYLFRKEGQNVTLSCEQNLNHDAMYWYRQDPGQGLRLIYYSQIVNDFQKGDIAEGYSVSREKKESFPLTVTSAQKNPTAFYLCASSRGRADTQYFGPGTRLTVL.

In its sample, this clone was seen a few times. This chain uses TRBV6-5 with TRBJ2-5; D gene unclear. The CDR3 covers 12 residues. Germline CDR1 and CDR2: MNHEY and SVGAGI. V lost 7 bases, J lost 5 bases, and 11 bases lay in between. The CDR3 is CASTSTAETQYF. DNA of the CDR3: TGTGCCAGCACGTCTACCGCGGAGACCCAGTACTTC.

CDR3 amino acids: CASSPTEGAGNTIYF. CDR3 bases: TGTGCCAGCAGCCCTACGGAGGGGGCTGGAAACACCATATATTTT. The chain recombines TRBV28 with TRBJ1-3, with a possible D match to TRBD1 (6 bases). Germline V gene data show CDR1 as MDHEN and CDR2 as SYDVKM. Trimming removed 6 bases at V and 2 bases at J, with 14 bases between. The CDR3 is 15 amino acids.

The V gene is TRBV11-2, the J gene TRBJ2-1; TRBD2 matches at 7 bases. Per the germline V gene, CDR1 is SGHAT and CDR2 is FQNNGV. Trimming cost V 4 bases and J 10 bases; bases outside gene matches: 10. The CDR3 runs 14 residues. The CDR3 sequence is CASSYLRDYSEQFF. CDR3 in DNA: TGTGCCAGCAGCTACCTCCGGGACTACAGCGAGCAGTTCTTC.

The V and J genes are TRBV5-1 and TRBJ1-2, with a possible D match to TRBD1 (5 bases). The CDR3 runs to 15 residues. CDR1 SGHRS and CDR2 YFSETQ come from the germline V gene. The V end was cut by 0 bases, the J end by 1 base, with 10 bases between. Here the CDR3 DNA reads TGCGCCAGCAGCTTGGGGACACAAAATAACTATGGCTACACCTTC. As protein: CASSLGTQNNYGYTF.

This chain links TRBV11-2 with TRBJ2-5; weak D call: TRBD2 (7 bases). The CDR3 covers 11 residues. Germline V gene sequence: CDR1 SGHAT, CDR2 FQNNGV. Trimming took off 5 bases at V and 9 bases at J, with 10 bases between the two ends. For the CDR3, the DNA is TGTGCCAGCAGCGGGAGGGGGTCCCAGTACTTC. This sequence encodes CASSGRGSQYF.

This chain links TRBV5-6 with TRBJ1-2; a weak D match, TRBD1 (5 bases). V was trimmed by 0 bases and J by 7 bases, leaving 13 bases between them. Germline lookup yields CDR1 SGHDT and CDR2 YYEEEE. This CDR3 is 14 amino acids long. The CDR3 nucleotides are TGTGCCAGCAGCTTGGAACGGTTGGGGGGTGGCTACACCTTC. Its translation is CASSLERLGGGYTF. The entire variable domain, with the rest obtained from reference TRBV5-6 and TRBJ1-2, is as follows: DAGVTQSPTHLIKTRGQQVTLRCSPKSGHDTVSWYQQALGQGPQFIFQYYEEEERQRGNFPDRFSGHQFPNYSSELNVNALLLGDSALYLCASSLERLGGGYTFGSGTRLTVV.

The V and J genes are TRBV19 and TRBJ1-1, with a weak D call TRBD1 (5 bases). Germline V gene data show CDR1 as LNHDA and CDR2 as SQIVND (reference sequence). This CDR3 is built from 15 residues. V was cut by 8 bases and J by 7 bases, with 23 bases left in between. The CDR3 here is CASLSPGPVDSEAFF. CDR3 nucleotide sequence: TGTGCCAGTCTTTCTCCGGGACCCGTGGATAGTGAAGCTTTCTTT. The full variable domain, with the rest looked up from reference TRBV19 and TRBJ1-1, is DGGITQSPKYLFRKEGQNVTLSCEQNLNHDAMYWYRQDPGQGLRLIYYSQIVNDFQKGDIAEGYSVSREKKESFPLTVTSAQKNPTAFYLCASLSPGPVDSEAFFGQGTRLTVV.

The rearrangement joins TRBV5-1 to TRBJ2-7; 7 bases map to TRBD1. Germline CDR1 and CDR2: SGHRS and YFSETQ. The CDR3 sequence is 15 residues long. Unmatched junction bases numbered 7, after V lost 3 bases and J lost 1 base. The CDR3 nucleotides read TGCGCCAGCAGCTGGGGGACAGCCGAGTCCTACGAGCAGTACTTC. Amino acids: CASSWGTAESYEQYF.

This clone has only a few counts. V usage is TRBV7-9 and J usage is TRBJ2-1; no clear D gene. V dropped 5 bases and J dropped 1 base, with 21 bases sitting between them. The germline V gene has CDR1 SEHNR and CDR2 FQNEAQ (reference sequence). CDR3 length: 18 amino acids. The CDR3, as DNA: TGTGCCAGCAGCCCCTCCCTAAGGGTATTAGATTCCTACAATGAGCAGTTCTTC. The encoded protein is CASSPSLRVLDSYNEQFF.

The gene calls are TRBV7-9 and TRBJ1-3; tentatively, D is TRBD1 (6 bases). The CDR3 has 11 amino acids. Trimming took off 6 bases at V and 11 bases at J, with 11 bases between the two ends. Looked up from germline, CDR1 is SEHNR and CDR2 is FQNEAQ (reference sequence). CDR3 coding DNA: TGTGCCAGCAGAGAGGGGGGACCCATATATTTT. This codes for CASREGGPIYF.

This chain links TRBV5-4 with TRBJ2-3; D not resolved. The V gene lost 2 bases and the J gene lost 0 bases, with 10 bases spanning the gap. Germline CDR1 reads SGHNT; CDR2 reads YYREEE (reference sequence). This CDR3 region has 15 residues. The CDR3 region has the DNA TGTGCCAGCAGCTTCGGTCGGAAGAGCACAGATACGCAGTATTTT. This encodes CASSFGRKSTDTQYF.

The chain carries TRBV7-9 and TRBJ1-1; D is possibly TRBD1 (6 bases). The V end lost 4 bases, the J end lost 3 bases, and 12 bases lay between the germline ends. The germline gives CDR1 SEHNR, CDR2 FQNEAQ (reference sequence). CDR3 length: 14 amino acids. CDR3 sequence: CASSSGGAYTEAFF. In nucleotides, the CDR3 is TGTGCCAGCAGCTCTGGGGGGGCGTACACTGAAGCTTTCTTT.

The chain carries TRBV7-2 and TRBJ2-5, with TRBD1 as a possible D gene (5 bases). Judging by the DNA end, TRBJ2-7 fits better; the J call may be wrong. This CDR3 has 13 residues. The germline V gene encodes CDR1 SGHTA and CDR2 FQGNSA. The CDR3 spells CASSAQASYEQYF. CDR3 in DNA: TGTGCCAGCAGCGCACAGGCCTCCTACGAGCAGTACTTC.

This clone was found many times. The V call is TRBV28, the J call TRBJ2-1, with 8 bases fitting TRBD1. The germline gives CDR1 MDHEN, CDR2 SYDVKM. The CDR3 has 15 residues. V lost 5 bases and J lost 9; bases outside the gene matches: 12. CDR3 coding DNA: TGTGCCAGCAGTAGATACGGGACAGGAGGTAGTGAGCAGTTCTTC. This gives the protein CASSRYGTGGSEQFF.

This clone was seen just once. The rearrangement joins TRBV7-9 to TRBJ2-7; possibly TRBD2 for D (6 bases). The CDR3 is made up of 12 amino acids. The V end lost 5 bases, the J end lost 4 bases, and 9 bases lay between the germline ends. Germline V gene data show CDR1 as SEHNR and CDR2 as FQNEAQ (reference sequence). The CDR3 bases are TGTGCCAGCAGCCCCAGCGGGTACGAGCAGTACTTC. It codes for CASSPSGYEQYF. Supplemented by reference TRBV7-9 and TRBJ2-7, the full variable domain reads DTGVSQNPRHKITKRGQNVTFRCDPISEHNRLYWYRQTLGQGPEFLTYFQNEAQLEKSRLLSDRFSAERPKGSFSTLEIQRTEQGDSAMYLCASSPSGYEQYFGPGTRLTVT.

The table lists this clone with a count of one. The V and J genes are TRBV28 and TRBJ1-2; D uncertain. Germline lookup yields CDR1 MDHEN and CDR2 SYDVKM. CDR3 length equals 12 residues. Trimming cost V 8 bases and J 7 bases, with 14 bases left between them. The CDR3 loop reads CASEKSPRGYTF. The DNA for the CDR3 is TGTGCCAGCGAAAAGTCCCCGCGTGGCTACACCTTC.

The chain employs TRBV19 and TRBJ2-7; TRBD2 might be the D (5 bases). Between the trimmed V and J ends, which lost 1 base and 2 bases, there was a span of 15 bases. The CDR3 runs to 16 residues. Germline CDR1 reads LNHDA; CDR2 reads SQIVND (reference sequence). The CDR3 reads CASSIGGSWSAYEQYF. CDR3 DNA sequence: TGTGCCAGTAGTATAGGAGGGTCTTGGTCGGCCTACGAGCAGTACTTC.

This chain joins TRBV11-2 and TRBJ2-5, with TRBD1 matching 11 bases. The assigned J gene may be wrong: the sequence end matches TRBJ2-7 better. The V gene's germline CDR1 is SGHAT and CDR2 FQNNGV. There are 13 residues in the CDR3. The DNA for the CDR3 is TGTGCCAGTTCGGACAGGGGGCCTAGCGAGCAGTACTTC. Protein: CASSDRGPSEQYF.

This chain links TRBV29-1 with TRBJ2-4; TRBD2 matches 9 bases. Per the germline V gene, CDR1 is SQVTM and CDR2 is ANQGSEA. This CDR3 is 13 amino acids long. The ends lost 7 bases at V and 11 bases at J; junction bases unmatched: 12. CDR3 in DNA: TGCAGCGCTCCCGGACTAGCGCCCGGGGTTCAGTACTTC. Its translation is CSAPGLAPGVQYF. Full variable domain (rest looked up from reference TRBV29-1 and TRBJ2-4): SAVISQKPSRDICQRGTSLTIQCQVDSQVTMMFWYRQQPGQSLTLIATANQGSEATYESGFVIDKFPISRPNLTFSTLTVSNMSPEDSSIYLCSAPGLAPGVQYFGAGTRLSVL.

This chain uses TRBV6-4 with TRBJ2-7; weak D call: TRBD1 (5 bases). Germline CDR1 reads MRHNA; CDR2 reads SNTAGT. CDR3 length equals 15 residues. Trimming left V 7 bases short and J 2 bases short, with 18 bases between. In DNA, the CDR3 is TGTGCCAGCATTGGTAGGCAGGGTAGTACCTACGAGCAGTACTTC. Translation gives CASIGRQGSTYEQYF.

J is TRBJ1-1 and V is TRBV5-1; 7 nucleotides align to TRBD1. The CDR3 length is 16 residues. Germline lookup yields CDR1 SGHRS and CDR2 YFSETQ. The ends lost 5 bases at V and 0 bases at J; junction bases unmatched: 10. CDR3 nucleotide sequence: TGCGCCAGCAGTGATCGATACAGGGGAATGAACACTGAAGCTTTCTTT. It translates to CASSDRYRGMNTEAFF.